The 20 T cell receptor beta chains in this list originate from one sample, sequenced in a study of radiation and T cells in renal cell carcinoma. Time point meaning: blood 2 weeks post-SBRT. The treatment is: 15 Gy SBRT to primary tumor, nephrectomy 4 weeks later. This table comes from immunoSEQ multiplex PCR, and its TCRdb copy is limited to in-frame clones, with some not included. This table holds fewer than 55,000 clones, roughly 80% found once. This specimen consisted of blood, obtained from a patient whose treatment included radiotherapy and nephrectomy. The receptors here all came from a woman in her 70s with renal cell carcinoma.

The DNA for the CDR3 is TGTGCCAGCAGCGGCGTTGAGGGGGGAAGAGAGACCCAGTACTTC. This codes for CASSGVEGGRETQYF. The chain uses TRBV7-7 and TRBJ2-5; D possibly uses TRBD1 or TRBD2 (6 bases each). V was shortened by 5 bases and J by 4 bases, with 17 bases between the two germline ends. The germline gives CDR1 SSHAT, CDR2 FNYEAQ (reference sequence). The CDR3 consists of 15 residues. Full variable domain (rest looked up from reference TRBV7-7 and TRBJ2-5): GAGVSQSPRYKVTKRGQDVTLRCDPISSHATLYWYQQALGQGPEFLTYFNYEAQPDKSGLPSDRFSAERPEGSISTLTIQRTEQRDSAMYRCASSGVEGGRETQYFGPGTRLLVL.

The table lists this clone with a few counts. This chain connects TRBV10-3 to TRBJ1-5, with 7 bases fitting TRBD1. Germline assignment: CDR1 ENHRY and CDR2 SYGVKD. The CDR3 consists of 13 residues. V shed 10 bases and J 2 bases; nucleotides not matched to a gene: 5. The CDR3 region is CASQGGRNQPQHF. Here the CDR3 DNA reads TGTGCCAGCCAGGGGGGACGCAATCAGCCCCAGCATTTT.

The V call is TRBV7-7, the J call TRBJ2-7; D perhaps matches TRBD1 (5 bases). V shed 5 bases and J shed 5 bases, with 13 bases lying between them. Germline V gene sequence: CDR1 SSHAT, CDR2 FNYEAQ (reference sequence). This CDR3 is 13 amino acids long. CDR3 nucleotide sequence: TGTGCCAGCAGCATGGACACCTTAGACGAGCAGTACTTC. It translates to CASSMDTLDEQYF.

This chain uses TRBV6-6 with TRBJ1-6; D is perhaps TRBD1 (5 bases). Germline lookup yields CDR1 MNHNY and CDR2 SVGAGI (reference sequence). This CDR3 spans 13 amino acids. V gave up 6 bases and J gave up 8 bases, with 11 bases separating them. In DNA form, the CDR3 reads TGTGCCAGCAGGGGGACCGAGGATTCACCCCTCCACTTT. Translation gives CASRGTEDSPLHF.

The CDR3 reads CASRRGGGTDTQYF. CDR3 DNA sequence: TGTGCCAGCAGACGGGGGGGCGGCACAGATACGCAGTATTTT. The V and J genes are TRBV5-6 and TRBJ2-3; the match to TRBD2 covers 8 bases. The CDR3 consists of 14 residues. CDR1 SGHDT and CDR2 YYEEEE come from the germline V gene. With 5 bases clipped from V and 1 base from J, the junction kept 3 bases outside the gene matches.

This chain joins TRBV19 and TRBJ1-2; TRBD1 matches 9 bases. The CDR3 length is 13 residues. After removal of 5 bases from V and 7 bases from J, the junction contained 5 bases not matched to a gene. The germline V gene has CDR1 LNHDA and CDR2 SQIVND (reference sequence). The CDR3 DNA reads as TGTGCCAGTAGTCCCCTGGACAGGGGTGGCTACACCTTC. Amino acid sequence: CASSPLDRGGYTF.

V gene TRBV18 combines with J gene TRBJ2-7, with TRBD1 matching 9 bases. The length of the CDR3 is 14 residues. The germline gives CDR1 KGHSH, CDR2 LQKENI. V dropped 2 bases and J dropped 3; count of bases not matched to a gene: 2. CDR3 sequence reads: CASSPGTGNYEQYF. CDR3 sequence (DNA): TGTGCCAGCTCACCAGGGACAGGGAACTACGAGCAGTACTTC. Drawing the rest from reference TRBV18 and TRBJ2-7, the complete variable domain is NAGVMQNPRHLVRRRGQEARLRCSPMKGHSHVYWYRQLPEEGLKFMVYLQKENIIDESGMPKERFSAEFPKEGPSILRIQQVVRGDSAAYFCASSPGTGNYEQYFGPGTRLTVT.

This rearrangement joins TRBV4-1 to TRBJ1-3; D might be TRBD1 (6 bases). Deletions cut 3 bases from V and 0 bases from J, with 18 bases between. The CDR3 is 18 amino acids. Germline assignment: CDR1 MGHRA and CDR2 YSYEKL. The CDR3 here is CASSQTGGPGVSGNTIYF. CDR3 coding DNA: TGCGCCAGCAGCCAGACAGGCGGCCCCGGGGTCTCTGGAAACACCATATATTTT.

This chain uses TRBV4-1 with TRBJ1-1; D not resolved. This CDR3 is built from 14 residues. V lost 0 bases to trimming and J lost 2 bases, with 7 bases between them. Germline V gives CDR1 MGHRA, CDR2 YSYEKL. The CDR3 DNA sequence: TGCGCCAGCAGCCAAGAAGGGTTTAACACTGAAGCTTTCTTT. Its protein product is CASSQEGFNTEAFF.

This chain links TRBV27 with TRBJ1-1; no clear D. Trimming shortened V by 8 bases and J by 7 bases, and 20 bases separated the two germline ends. Germline CDR1 and CDR2: MNHEY and SMNVEV (reference sequence). The length of the CDR3 is 14 residues. The CDR3 region is CASQSVKGVIEAFF. DNA of the CDR3: TGTGCCAGCCAGTCCGTCAAGGGAGTGATTGAAGCTTTCTTT.

This rearrangement joins TRBV7-9 to TRBJ2-7; a possible D gene is TRBD2 (5 bases). The CDR3 covers 16 residues. Trimming removed 5 bases at V and 5 bases at J, with 22 bases between. Germline V lookup: CDR1 SEHNR, CDR2 FQNEAQ (reference sequence). CDR3 amino acids: CASSPPEATGNHEQYF. DNA for the CDR3: TGTGCCAGCAGCCCTCCTGAGGCAACCGGGAACCACGAGCAGTACTTC.

This clone appeared a few times. The chain employs TRBV10-1 and TRBJ1-5, with D hard to call. V was shortened by 8 bases and J by 2 bases, with 10 bases between the two germline ends. This CDR3 has 13 residues. The germline gives CDR1 WNHNN, CDR2 SYGVQD (reference sequence). The CDR3 sequence is CASAKDGNQPQHF. In nucleotides, the CDR3 is TGCGCCAGCGCTAAAGACGGCAATCAGCCCCAGCATTTT.

The chain employs TRBV7-7 and TRBJ2-5; 8 positions match TRBD1. CDR1 and CDR2 from the germline V gene are SSHAT and FNYEAQ (reference sequence). The CDR3 has 14 amino acids. V lost 5 bases, J lost 5 bases, and 7 bases stayed unmatched. CDR3 protein: CASSPSQGGETQYF. Written as DNA, the CDR3 is TGTGCCAGCAGCCCCTCACAGGGGGGCGAGACCCAGTACTTC.

The chain links TRBV10-3 to TRBJ2-7; 7 bases fit TRBD1. This CDR3 region has 15 residues. Germline-derived CDR1 and CDR2 are ENHRY and SYGVKD. The junction had 7 bases not matched to a gene; V was cut back by 2 bases and J by 3 bases. This chain's CDR3 is CAISEQPGQSYEQYF. CDR3 DNA: TGTGCCATCAGTGAGCAACCGGGACAGAGCTACGAGCAGTACTTC.

The chain links TRBV4-1 to TRBJ2-7, with D unclear. Germline V gene sequence: CDR1 MGHRA, CDR2 YSYEKL. Trimming took 0 bases from V and 4 from J, leaving 10 bases between them. There are 14 residues in the CDR3. Here the CDR3 reads CASSQDQLSYEQYF. DNA for the CDR3: TGCGCCAGCAGCCAAGATCAATTGAGTTACGAGCAGTACTTC.

The table lists this clone with a count of one. This sequence joins TRBV19 and TRBJ2-1; 7 bases align to TRBD2. The CDR3 has 10 amino acids. V lost 6 bases and J lost 15; bases outside the gene matches: 5. Germline CDR1 is LNHDA and CDR2 is SQIVND (reference sequence). CDR3 in DNA: TGTGCCAGTAGCGGGGGGATGCCGTTCTTC. Translated: CASSGGMPFF.

The chain couples TRBV6-1 to TRBJ2-2, with no clear D. V lost 8 bases and J 1 base, leaving 2 bases between the germline ends. This CDR3 region has 11 residues. Germline values: CDR1 MNHNS, CDR2 SASEGT. The DNA of the CDR3 is TGTGCCAGCGTGAACACCGGGGAGCTGTTTTTT. Amino acid sequence: CASVNTGELFF.

The CDR3 sequence is CASTRDRDTGELFF. Here the CDR3 DNA reads TGTGCCAGTACAAGGGACAGGGACACCGGGGAGCTGTTTTTT. V gene TRBV11-2 combines with J gene TRBJ2-2; 9 bases match TRBD1. The CDR3 is made up of 14 amino acids. Germline CDR1 is SGHAT and CDR2 is FQNNGV. V shed 9 bases, J shed 3 bases, and the junction held 5 bases outside the gene matches.

The rearrangement links TRBV14 to TRBJ2-7; D is possibly TRBD1 (7 bases). V dropped 1 base and J dropped 6 bases, with 10 bases sitting between them. The CDR3 covers 13 residues. Germline V gene lookup returns CDR1 SGHDN and CDR2 FVKESK. CDR3 loop: CASSQVQGGEQYF. CDR3 in DNA: TGTGCCAGCAGCCAAGTCCAGGGGGGCGAGCAGTACTTC. The variable domain in full, with the rest retrieved from reference TRBV14 and TRBJ2-7, is EAGVTQFPSHSVIEKGQTVTLRCDPISGHDNLYWYRRVMGKEIKFLLHFVKESKQDESGMPNNRFLAERTGGTYSTLKVQPAELEDSGVYFCASSQVQGGEQYFGPGTRLTVT.

The chain couples TRBV7-2 to TRBJ2-3; 8 bases are shared with TRBD2. The CDR3 is 14 residues long. With V trimmed by 2 bases and J by 7 bases, 5 bases remained unmatched. Germline CDR1 SGHTA, CDR2 FQGNSA. The CDR3 bases are TGTGCCAGCAGCTTATCCGGGGGGGCGTATACGCAGTATTTT. It yields the protein CASSLSGGAYTQYF.